The present T cell receptor (beta chain) was sequenced within a study of CD8 T cells in Susac syndrome. Bulk CD8+ and CD4+ cells came from magnetic negative isolation; CD8+ TEMRA by FACS. This CDR3 has 14 amino acids. Germline loops: CDR1 DFQATT, CDR2 SNEGSKA (reference sequence). V was trimmed by 4 bases and J by 2 bases, leaving 13 bases between them. The authors reverse transcribed roughly 0.5 to 1 ug RNA with random hexamers. Multiplex PCR with immunoSEQ amplified the TCR beta CDR3 across 54 Vbeta and 13 Jbeta. Using its own MiXCR run on the immunoSEQ multiplex PCR reads, TCRdb lists one record per CDR3 protein. Of 150,000 to 250,000 distinct CDR3 sequences listed, 90% to 95% are singletons.

The clonotype comes from a human donor with multiple sclerosis. The J gene is TRBJ2-3, the V gene TRBV20-1, with a weak D call TRBD2 (6 bases). Sequences were obtained from CD4+ T cells from PBMCs. CDR3 nucleotides: TGCAGTGCTACCTTGGAGGGAGCCACAGATACGCAGTATTTT. Its translation: CSATLEGATDTQYF.